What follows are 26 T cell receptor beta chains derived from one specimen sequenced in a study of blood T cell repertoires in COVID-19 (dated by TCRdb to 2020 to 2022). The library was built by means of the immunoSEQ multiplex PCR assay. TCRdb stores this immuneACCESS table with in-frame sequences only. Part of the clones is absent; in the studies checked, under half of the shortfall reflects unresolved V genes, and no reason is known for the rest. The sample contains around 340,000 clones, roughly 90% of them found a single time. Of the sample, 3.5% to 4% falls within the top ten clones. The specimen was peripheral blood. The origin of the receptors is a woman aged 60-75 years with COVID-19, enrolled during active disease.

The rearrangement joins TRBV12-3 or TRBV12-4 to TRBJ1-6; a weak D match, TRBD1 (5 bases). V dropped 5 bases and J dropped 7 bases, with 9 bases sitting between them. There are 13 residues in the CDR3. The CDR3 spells CASSPQGNSPLHF. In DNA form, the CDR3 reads TGTGCCAGCAGTCCCCAGGGAAATTCACCCCTCCACTTT.

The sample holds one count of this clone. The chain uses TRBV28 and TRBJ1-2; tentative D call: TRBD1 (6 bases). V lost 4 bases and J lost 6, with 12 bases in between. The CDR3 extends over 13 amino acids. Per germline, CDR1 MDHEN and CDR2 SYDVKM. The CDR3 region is CASSWAGANGYTF. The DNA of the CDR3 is TGTGCCAGCAGTTGGGCAGGGGCTAATGGCTACACCTTC.

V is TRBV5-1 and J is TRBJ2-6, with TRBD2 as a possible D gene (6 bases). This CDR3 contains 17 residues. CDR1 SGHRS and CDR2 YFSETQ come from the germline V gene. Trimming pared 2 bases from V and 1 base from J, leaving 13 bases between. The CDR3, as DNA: TGCGCCAGCAGCTTAGTTTGGCGGGGTTCTGGGGCCAACGTCCTGACTTTC. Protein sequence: CASSLVWRGSGANVLTF.

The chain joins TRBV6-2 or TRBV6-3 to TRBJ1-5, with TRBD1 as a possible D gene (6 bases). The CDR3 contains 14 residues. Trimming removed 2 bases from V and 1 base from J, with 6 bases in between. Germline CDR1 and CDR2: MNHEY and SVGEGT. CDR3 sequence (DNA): TGTGCCAGCAGTTACGGACAGAGCAATCAGCCCCAGCATTTT. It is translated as CASSYGQSNQPQHF.

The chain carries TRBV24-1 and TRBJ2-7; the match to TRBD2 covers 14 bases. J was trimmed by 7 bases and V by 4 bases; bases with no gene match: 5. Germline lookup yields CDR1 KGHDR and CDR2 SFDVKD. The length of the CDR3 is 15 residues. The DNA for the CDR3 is TGTGCCACCAGTGACCGGGGACTAGCGGGGGAAGAGCAGTACTTC. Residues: CATSDRGLAGEEQYF.

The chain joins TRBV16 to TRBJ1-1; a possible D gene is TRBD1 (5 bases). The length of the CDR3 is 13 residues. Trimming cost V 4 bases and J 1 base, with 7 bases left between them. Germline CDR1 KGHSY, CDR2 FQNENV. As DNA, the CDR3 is TGTGCCAGCAGCCCGGGGGGGAACACTGAAGCTTTCTTT. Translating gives CASSPGGNTEAFF.

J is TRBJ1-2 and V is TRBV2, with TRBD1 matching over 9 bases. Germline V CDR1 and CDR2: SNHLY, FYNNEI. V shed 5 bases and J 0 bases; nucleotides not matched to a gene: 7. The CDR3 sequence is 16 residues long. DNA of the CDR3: TGTGCCAGCAGTAAGTTACAGGGGGCCACTAACTATGGCTACACCTTC. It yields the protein CASSKLQGATNYGYTF.

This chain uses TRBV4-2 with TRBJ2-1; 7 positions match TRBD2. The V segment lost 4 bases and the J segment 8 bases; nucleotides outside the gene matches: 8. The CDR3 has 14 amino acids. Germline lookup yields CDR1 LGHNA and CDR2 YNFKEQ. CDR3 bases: TGTGCCAGCAGCCTAAAGGTGGCGGGGGATGAGCAGTTCTTC. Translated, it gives CASSLKVAGDEQFF.

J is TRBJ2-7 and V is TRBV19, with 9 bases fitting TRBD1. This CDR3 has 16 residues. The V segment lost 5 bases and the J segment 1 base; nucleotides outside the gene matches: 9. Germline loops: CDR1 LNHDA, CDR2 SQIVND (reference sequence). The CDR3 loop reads CASSPRNRGRSYEQYF. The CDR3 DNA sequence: TGTGCCAGTAGTCCACGAAACAGGGGGCGTTCCTACGAGCAGTACTTC.

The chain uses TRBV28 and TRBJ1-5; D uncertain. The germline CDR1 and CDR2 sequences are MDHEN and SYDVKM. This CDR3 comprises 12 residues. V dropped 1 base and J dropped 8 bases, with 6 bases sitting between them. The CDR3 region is CASSLFREPQHF. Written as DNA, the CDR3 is TGTGCCAGCAGTTTATTCCGGGAGCCCCAGCATTTT.

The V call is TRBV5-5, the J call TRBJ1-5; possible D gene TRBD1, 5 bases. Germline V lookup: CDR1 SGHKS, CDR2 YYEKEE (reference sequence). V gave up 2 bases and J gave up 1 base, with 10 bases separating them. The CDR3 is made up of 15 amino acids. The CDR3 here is CASSLGHTSNQPQHF. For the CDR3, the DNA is TGTGCCAGCAGCTTAGGACACACAAGCAATCAGCCCCAGCATTTT.

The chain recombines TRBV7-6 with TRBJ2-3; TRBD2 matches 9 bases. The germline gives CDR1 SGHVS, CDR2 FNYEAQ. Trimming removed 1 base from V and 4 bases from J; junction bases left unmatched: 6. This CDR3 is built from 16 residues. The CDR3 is CASSLEVSGSADTQYF. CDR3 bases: TGTGCCAGCAGCTTAGAAGTTAGCGGGAGTGCAGATACGCAGTATTTT.

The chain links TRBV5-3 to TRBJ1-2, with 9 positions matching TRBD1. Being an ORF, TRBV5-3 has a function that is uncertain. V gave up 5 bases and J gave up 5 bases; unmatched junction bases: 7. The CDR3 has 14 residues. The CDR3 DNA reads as TGTGCCAGAAGTCTTGGGACAGGGCAATATGGCTACACCTTC. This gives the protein CARSLGTGQYGYTF.

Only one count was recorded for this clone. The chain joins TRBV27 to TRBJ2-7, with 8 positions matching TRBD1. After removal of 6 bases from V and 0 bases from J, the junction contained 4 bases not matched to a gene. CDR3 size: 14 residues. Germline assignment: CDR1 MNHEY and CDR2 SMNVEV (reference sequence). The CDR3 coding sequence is TGTGCCAGCAGGACCGGGACAGGCTCCTACGAGCAGTACTTC. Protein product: CASRTGTGSYEQYF.

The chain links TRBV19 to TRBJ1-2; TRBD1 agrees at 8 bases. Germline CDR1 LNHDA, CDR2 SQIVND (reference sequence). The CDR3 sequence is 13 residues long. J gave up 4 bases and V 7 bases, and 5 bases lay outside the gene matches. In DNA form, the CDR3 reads TGTGCCAGTACCCCCGGGACAGGCTATGGCTACACCTTC. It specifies CASTPGTGYGYTF.

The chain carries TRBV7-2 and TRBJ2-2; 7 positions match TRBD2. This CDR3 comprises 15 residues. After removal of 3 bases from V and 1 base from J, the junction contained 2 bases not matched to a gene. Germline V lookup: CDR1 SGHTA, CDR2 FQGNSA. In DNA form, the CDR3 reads TGTGCCAGCAGCTTGGGGGGGATGAACACCGGGGAGCTGTTTTTT. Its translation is CASSLGGMNTGELFF.

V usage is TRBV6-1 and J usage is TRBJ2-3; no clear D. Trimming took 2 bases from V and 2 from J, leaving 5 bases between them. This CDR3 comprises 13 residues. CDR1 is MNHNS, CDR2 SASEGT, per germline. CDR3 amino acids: CASSESYTDTQYF. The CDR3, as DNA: TGTGCCAGCAGTGAATCGTACACAGATACGCAGTATTTT.

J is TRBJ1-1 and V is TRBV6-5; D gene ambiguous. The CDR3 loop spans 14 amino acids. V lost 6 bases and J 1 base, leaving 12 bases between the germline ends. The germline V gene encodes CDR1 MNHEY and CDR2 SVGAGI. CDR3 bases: TGTGCCAGCAGCAACCCGAGGCGGAACACTGAAGCTTTCTTT. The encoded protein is CASSNPRRNTEAFF.

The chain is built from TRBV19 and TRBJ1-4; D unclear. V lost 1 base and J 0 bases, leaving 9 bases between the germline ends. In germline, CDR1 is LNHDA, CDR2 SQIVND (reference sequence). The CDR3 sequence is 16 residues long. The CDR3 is CASSIGAATTNEKLFF. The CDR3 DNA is TGTGCCAGTAGTATAGGGGCAGCTACAACTAATGAAAAACTGTTTTTT.

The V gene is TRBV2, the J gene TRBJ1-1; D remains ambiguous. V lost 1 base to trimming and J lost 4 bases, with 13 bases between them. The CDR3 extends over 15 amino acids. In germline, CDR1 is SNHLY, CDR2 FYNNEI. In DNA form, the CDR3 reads TGTGCCAGCAGTGAAGGGGCAGGCCGTCGCACTGAAGCTTTCTTT. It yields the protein CASSEGAGRRTEAFF.

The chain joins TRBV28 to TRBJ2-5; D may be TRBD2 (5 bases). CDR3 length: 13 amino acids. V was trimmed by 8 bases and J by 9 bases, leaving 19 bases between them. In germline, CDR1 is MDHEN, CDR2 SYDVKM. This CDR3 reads CASCAFRTEAQYF. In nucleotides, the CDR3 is TGTGCCAGCTGTGCCTTTAGGACTGAAGCCCAGTACTTC. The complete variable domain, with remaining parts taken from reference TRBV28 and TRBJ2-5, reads DVKVTQSSRYLVKRTGEKVFLECVQDMDHENMFWYRQDPGLGLRLIYFSYDVKMKEKGDIPEGYSVSREKKERFSLILESASTNQTSMYLCASCAFRTEAQYFGPGTRLLVL.

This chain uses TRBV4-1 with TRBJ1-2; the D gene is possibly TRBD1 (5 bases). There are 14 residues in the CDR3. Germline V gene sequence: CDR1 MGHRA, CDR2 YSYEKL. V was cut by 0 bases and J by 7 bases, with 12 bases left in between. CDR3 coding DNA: TGCGCCAGCAGCCAAGAGGAGGGACTGAGTGGCTACACCTTC. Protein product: CASSQEEGLSGYTF.

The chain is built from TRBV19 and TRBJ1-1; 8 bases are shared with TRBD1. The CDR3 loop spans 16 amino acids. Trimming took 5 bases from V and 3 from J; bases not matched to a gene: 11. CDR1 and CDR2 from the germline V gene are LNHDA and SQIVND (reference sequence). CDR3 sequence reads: CASSSTSGGTDTEAFF. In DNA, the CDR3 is TGTGCCAGTAGTTCCACCTCAGGGGGCACGGACACTGAAGCTTTCTTT.

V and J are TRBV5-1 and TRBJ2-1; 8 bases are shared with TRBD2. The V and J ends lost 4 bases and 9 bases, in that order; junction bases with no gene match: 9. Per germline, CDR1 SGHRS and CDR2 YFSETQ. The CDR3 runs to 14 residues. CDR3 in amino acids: CASSPVAGGLEQFF. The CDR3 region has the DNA TGCGCCAGCAGCCCTGTGGCGGGGGGTCTTGAGCAGTTCTTC.

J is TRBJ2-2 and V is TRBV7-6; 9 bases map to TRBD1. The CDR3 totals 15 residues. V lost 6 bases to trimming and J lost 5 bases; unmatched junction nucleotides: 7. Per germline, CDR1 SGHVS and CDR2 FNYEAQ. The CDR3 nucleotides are TGTGCCAGCAGTTTAAGACAGGGGGGGACCGGGGAGCTGTTTTTT. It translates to CASSLRQGGTGELFF.

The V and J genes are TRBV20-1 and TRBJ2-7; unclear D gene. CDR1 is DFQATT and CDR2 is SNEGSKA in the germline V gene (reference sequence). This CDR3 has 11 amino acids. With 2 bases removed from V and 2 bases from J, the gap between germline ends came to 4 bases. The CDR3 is CSARNTYEQYF. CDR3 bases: TGCAGTGCTAGAAACACCTACGAGCAGTACTTC.